A selection of T cell receptor beta chains follows, all from one sample in a study of blood T cell repertoires in COVID-19. Clones were read by immunoSEQ multiplex PCR, and TCRdb kept only the in-frame ones, dropping some. This table has about 210,000 clones, 86% appearing once. Source material: PBMCs or T cells enriched from blood (not recorded which). All receptors come from a woman aged 25-40 years who had been exposed to COVID-19. The conserved cysteine and the conserved F or W are not part of the CDR3 here. Not every row has a clone size; where given, it reads once, few, many or a size class.

10	-	TRBV5-1	ASSLQGNEQY
16	-	TRBV7-2	ASSLARTSGGIRGTQY
13	-	TRBV11-2	ASSLARGGNEKLF
12	-	TRBV5-1	ASSPGTGGEKLF
14	-	TRBV6-2/TRBV6-3	ASSYTGTGMGGEQY
11	-	TRBV12-3/TRBV12-4	ASSLWEDTEAF
14	-	TRBV25-1	ASSGGSRGSSYEQY
11	-	TRBV5-1	ASSPGSPDTQY
11	-	TRBV11-2	ASSLGQGEGYT
9	-	TRBV12-3/TRBV12-4	ASSQNEKLF
11	few	TRBV12-3/TRBV12-4	ASRRGGGEKLF
15	-	TRBV5-1	ASSLGVGTGRGNIQY
14	-	TRBV6-5	ASSYSIEGAGNTIY
12	once	TRBV6-5	ASNLDSTYYGYT
12	-	TRBV18	ASSPPGGYTEAF
13	-	TRBV5-1	ASSVHRGFHEKLF
15	once	TRBV27	ASRPGTGGGSNQPQH
14	few	TRBV20-1	SASRTGGGSNYGYT
12	-	TRBV11-2	ASSFSHFDEKLF
14	-	TRBV19	ASSPQGTGQSYEQY
9	-	TRBV5-8	ASSWGHAQY
13	-	TRBV9	ASSVTDRGGYEQY
13	-	TRBV5-1	ASSLDGGWDSPLH
13	-	TRBV5-4	ASSLGTGKGNEQF
15	once	TRBV5-1	ASRLDLLGHLDYGYT
12	-	TRBV6-5	ASSYAGGNSPLH
10	-	TRBV28	ASSSVNEKLF
13	-	TRBV5-1	ASSQRDFRAGELF
12	-	TRBV19	ASRTGTTNEKLF
15	-	TRBV27	ASSPSIGEATNEKLF
14	-	TRBV5-1	ASSGLAGVNTGELF
12	once	TRBV14	ASSQAGLAQPQH
11	-	TRBV19	ASSDGGPYGYT
13	-	TRBV28	ASSPGTVLSGELF
13	once	TRBV4-1	ASSQDLTAGNTIY
14	few	TRBV27	ASSFGRPSGGNTQY
13	-	TRBV5-1	ASSPGQGGNTEAF